What follows are 13 T cell receptor beta chains derived from one specimen sequenced in a study of T cell responses to AZD1222 COVID-19 vaccine (dated by TCRdb to 2020 to 2022). The time point label, read with the paper, signifies: about 28 days (+/-7) after the second vaccine dose. Library creation used the immunoSEQ multiplex PCR assay. TCRdb obtained this table from immuneACCESS and retained in-frame rearrangements with V and J assigned. These tables miss some clones; where compared with another copy, unresolved V genes account for less than half of the shortfall, and the remainder is unexplained. The sample table contains about 94,000 clones; only one count was recorded for around 85% of them. The top ten clonotypes cover 4.5% of the sample. The sample here was peripheral blood, taken 28 days after the second AZD1222 dose. The receptors come from an adult who received the AZD1222 COVID-19 vaccine.

The chain uses TRBV19 and TRBJ2-4, with D tentatively TRBD2 (6 bases). CDR1 and CDR2 (germline): LNHDA, SQIVND (reference sequence). V shed 9 bases and J shed 8 bases, with 17 bases lying between them. The CDR3 extends over 13 amino acids. The CDR3 is CASSMRGADIQYF. The CDR3 nucleotides read TGTGCCAGCTCTATGCGGGGAGCGGACATTCAGTACTTC.

V and J are TRBV5-1 and TRBJ2-3, with TRBD2 identical over 8 bases. The CDR3 runs 17 residues. Germline trimming cut 0 bases from V and 2 bases from J; bases unmatched to any gene: 8. Germline loops: CDR1 SGHRS, CDR2 YFSETQ. CDR3 nucleotides: TGCGCCAGCAGCTTGGAGCCAGCGGGAGACCCCACAGATACGCAGTATTTT. Protein: CASSLEPAGDPTDTQYF.

The chain has TRBV10-3 and TRBJ1-6; D is ambiguous. The CDR3 loop spans 16 amino acids. V was cut by 0 bases and J by 7 bases, with 13 bases left in between. In germline, CDR1 is ENHRY, CDR2 SYGVKD. The CDR3 nucleotides are TGTGCCATCAGTGAGTCGCCCGGGAAGTTAAATTCACCCCTCCACTTT. Its translation is CAISESPGKLNSPLHF.

J is TRBJ1-1 and V is TRBV10-3; D gene uncertain. Deletions cut 0 bases from V and 4 bases from J, with 12 bases between. CDR1 is ENHRY, CDR2 SYGVKD, per germline. CDR3 length: 15 residues. The CDR3 spells CAISESIPRATEAFF. The CDR3 coding sequence is TGTGCCATCAGTGAGTCGATCCCCCGGGCCACTGAAGCTTTCTTT.

The chain couples TRBV15 to TRBJ1-6; D not certain. CDR1 LNHNV and CDR2 YYDKDF come from the germline V gene (reference sequence). The CDR3 is 13 residues long. V was clipped by 5 bases and J by 8 bases, with 10 bases between them. The chain's CDR3 is CATSPTVDSPLHF. In DNA, the CDR3 is TGTGCCACCAGCCCCACAGTAGATTCACCCCTCCACTTT. Complete variable domain (other parts from reference TRBV15 and TRBJ1-6): DAMVIQNPRYQVTQFGKPVTLSCSQTLNHNVMYWYQQKSSQAPKLLFHYYDKDFNNEADTPDNFQSRRPNTSFCFLDIRSPGLGDTAMYLCATSPTVDSPLHFGNGTRLTVT.

V gene TRBV6-2 or TRBV6-3 combines with J gene TRBJ2-5, with D possibly being TRBD1 (5 bases). Trimming shortened V by 6 bases and J by 4 bases, and 18 bases separated the two germline ends. The germline V gene has CDR1 MNHEY and CDR2 SVGEGT. This CDR3 contains 15 residues. The CDR3 DNA reads TGTGCCAGCAGCCCCTCCATACAGGTTCCAGAGACCCAGTACTTC. Translating gives CASSPSIQVPETQYF.

V is TRBV11-2 and J is TRBJ2-3; possibly TRBD2 for D (6 bases). Looked up from germline, CDR1 is SGHAT and CDR2 is FQNNGV. The V gene lost 4 bases and the J gene lost 4 bases, with 24 bases spanning the gap. The CDR3 spans 18 residues. This CDR3 is CASSSRSIPGGLADTQYF. CDR3 sequence (DNA): TGTGCCAGCAGCTCCAGATCAATTCCCGGGGGTCTGGCAGATACGCAGTATTTT.

V is TRBV4-3 and J is TRBJ2-3, with D unclear. The CDR3 has 13 residues. V was shortened by 4 bases and J by 10 bases, with 15 bases between the two germline ends. CDR1 LGHNA and CDR2 YSLEER come from the germline V gene. Here the CDR3 reads CASSPARPRAQYF. CDR3 DNA: TGCGCCAGCAGCCCGGCCCGGCCCCGTGCGCAGTATTTT.

The chain couples TRBV7-9 to TRBJ1-1; D gene uncertain. V was cut by 2 bases and J by 3 bases, with 7 bases left in between. This CDR3 is 13 amino acids long. Germline CDR1 is SEHNR and CDR2 is FQNEAQ (reference sequence). The CDR3 is CASSLFGDTEAFF. The CDR3 nucleotides read TGTGCCAGCAGCTTATTCGGGGACACTGAAGCTTTCTTT.

This chain links TRBV2 with TRBJ1-6, with unresolved D. V lost 3 bases to trimming and J lost 7 bases, with 7 bases between them. Per the germline V gene, CDR1 is SNHLY and CDR2 is FYNNEI. This CDR3 spans 13 amino acids. This chain's CDR3 is CASSELINSPLHF. CDR3 DNA: TGTGCCAGCAGTGAGTTGATAAATTCACCCCTCCACTTT.

The J gene is TRBJ2-2, the V gene TRBV5-1; possible D gene TRBD2, 6 bases. From germline, CDR1 is SGHRS and CDR2 YFSETQ. Deletions cut 4 bases from V and 0 bases from J, with 13 bases between. CDR3 length: 16 amino acids. Here the CDR3 reads CASSPPGLSNTGELFF. In DNA, the CDR3 is TGCGCCAGCAGCCCACCGGGACTTTCGAACACCGGGGAGCTGTTTTTT. Full variable domain (missing parts from reference TRBV5-1 and TRBJ2-2): KAGVTQTPRYLIKTRGQQVTLSCSPISGHRSVSWYQQTPGQGLQFLFEYFSETQRNKGNFPGRFSGRQFSNSRSEMNVSTLELGDSALYLCASSPPGLSNTGELFFGEGSRLTVL.

This clone was seen a handful of times. The gene calls are TRBV5-4 and TRBJ2-1, with TRBD2 identical over 8 bases. V was pared by 1 base and J by 4 bases, with 4 bases of the junction left unmatched. The CDR3 consists of 15 residues. Germline V gene lookup returns CDR1 SGHNT and CDR2 YYREEE (reference sequence). CDR3 sequence reads: CASSLLLAEYNEQFF. The CDR3 region has the DNA TGTGCCAGCAGCTTGCTACTAGCGGAATACAATGAGCAGTTCTTC.

The rearrangement uses TRBV4-1 and TRBJ1-1; D is possibly TRBD1 (5 bases). Germline CDR1 and CDR2: MGHRA and YSYEKL. Trimming left V 3 bases short and J 1 base short, with 12 bases between. The CDR3 contains 15 residues. This chain's CDR3 is CASSQQRQSNTEAFF. The CDR3, as DNA: TGCGCCAGCAGCCAGCAGAGACAGTCGAACACTGAAGCTTTCTTT.